The 2 T cell receptor beta chains presented below share a single source sample, sequenced in a study of blood T cell repertoires in COVID-19. Clones were read by immunoSEQ multiplex PCR, and TCRdb kept only the in-frame ones, dropping some. This table holds 150,000 to 170,000 clones, roughly four fifths found once. The sequenced sample was peripheral blood. These receptors originate from a woman aged 60-70 years with acute or convalescent COVID-19.

This clone was detected a few times. The V and J genes are TRBV6-1 and TRBJ1-6; D is unresolved. Trimming removed 0 bases from V and 0 bases from J, with 12 bases in between. The CDR3 contains 18 residues. Germline V CDR1 and CDR2: MNHNS, SASEGT. The CDR3 DNA is TGTGCCAGCAGTGAAGCGGCAGGATCCATCTCCTATAATTCACCCCTCCACTTT. Translated: CASSEAAGSISYNSPLHF.

V usage is TRBV3-1 (or the pseudogene TRBV3-2) and J usage is TRBJ2-1, with D perhaps TRBD2 (6 bases). Per germline, CDR1 LGHDT and CDR2 YNNKEL (reference sequence). With 4 bases removed from V and 0 bases from J, the gap between germline ends came to 13 bases. The CDR3 consists of 16 residues. CDR3 coding DNA: TGTGCCAGCAGCCGGGGGGTGCAGGCCTCCTACAATGAGCAGTTCTTC. Residues: CASSRGVQASYNEQFF.